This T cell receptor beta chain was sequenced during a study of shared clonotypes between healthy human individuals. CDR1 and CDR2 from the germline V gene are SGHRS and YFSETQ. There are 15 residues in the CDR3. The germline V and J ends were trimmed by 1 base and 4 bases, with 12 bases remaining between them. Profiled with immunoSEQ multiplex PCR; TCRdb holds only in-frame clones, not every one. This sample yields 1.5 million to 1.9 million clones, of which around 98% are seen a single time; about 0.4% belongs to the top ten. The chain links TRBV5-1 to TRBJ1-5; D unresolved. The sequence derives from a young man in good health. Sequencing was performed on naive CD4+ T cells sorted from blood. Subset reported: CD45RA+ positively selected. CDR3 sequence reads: CASSLNSGPNQPQHF. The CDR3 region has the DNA TGCGCCAGCAGCTTGAATAGCGGCCCAAATCAGCCCCAGCATTTT. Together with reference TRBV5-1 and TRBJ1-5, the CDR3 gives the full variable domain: KAGVTQTPRYLIKTRGQQVTLSCSPISGHRSVSWYQQTPGQGLQFLFEYFSETQRNKGNFPGRFSGRQFSNSRSEMNVSTLELGDSALYLCASSLNSGPNQPQHFGDGTRLSIL.